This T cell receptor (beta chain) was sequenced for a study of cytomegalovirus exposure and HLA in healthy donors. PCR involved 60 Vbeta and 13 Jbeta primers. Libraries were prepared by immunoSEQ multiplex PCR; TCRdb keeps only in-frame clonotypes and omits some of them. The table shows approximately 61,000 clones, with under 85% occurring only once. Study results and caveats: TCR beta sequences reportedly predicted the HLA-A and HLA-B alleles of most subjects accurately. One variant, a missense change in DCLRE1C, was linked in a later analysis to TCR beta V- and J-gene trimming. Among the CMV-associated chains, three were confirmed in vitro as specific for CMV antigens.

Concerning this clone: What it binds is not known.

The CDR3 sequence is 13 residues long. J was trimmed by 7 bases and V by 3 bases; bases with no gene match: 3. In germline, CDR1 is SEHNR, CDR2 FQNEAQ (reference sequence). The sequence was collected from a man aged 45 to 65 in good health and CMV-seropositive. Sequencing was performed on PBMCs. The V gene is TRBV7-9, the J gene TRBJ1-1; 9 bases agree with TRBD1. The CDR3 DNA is TGTGCCAGCAGCTTCGACAGGGGGGGTGAAGCTTTCTTT. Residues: CASSFDRGGEAFF.